Listed here are 10 T cell receptor beta chains from one sample, sequenced in a study of CD8+CD57+ T cells in acquired aplastic anemia. Sequenced patients had shown CD8+CD57+ cell expansion by flow cytometry. Using genomic DNA as the template, TCR beta VDJ and CDR3 profiling was carried out. In TCRdb, the reads were re-called with MiXCR into one record per CDR3 protein. The data hold about 160,000 distinct CDR3 sequences, with under 55% observed a single time. Source material: sorted CD4+, CD8+, or CD8+CD57+ T cells (not recorded which) from PBMCs. The receptor source for this set is a human donor with aplastic anemia.

This clonotype was recorded many times. The rearrangement uses TRBV7-2 and TRBJ2-7; D uncertain. Deletions cut 5 bases from V and 0 bases from J, with 8 bases between. The CDR3 sequence is 13 residues long. Germline V gives CDR1 SGHTA, CDR2 FQGNSA. CDR3 coding DNA: TGTGCCAGCAGCCTATCCGGCTCCTACGAGCAGTACTTC. Amino acid sequence: CASSLSGSYEQYF.

This clonotype has ten or more counts. The genes are TRBV20-1 and TRBJ1-5; D is unclear. This CDR3 has 17 residues. V lost 0 bases and J lost 0, with 15 bases in between. Germline lookup yields CDR1 DFQATT and CDR2 SNEGSKA (reference sequence). CDR3 amino acids: CSARDVAGRDSNQPQHF. CDR3 nucleotides: TGCAGTGCTAGAGATGTAGCTGGGCGGGATAGCAATCAGCCCCAGCATTTT.

This clonotype was recorded many times. Written as DNA, the CDR3 is TGTGCCAGCAAGGGACAGGGGTCCCCACCAAATGAAAAACTGTTTTTT. Protein sequence: CASKGQGSPPNEKLFF. The chain carries TRBV2 and TRBJ1-4, with TRBD1 identical over 10 bases. Germline CDR1 is SNHLY and CDR2 is FYNNEI. CDR3 length: 16 amino acids. After removal of 7 bases from V and 5 bases from J, the junction contained 10 bases not matched to a gene.

Many counts were recorded for this clonotype. The rearrangement joins TRBV7-2 to TRBJ2-3; D perhaps matches TRBD2 (5 bases). Germline loops: CDR1 SGHTA, CDR2 FQGNSA. V was pared by 3 bases and J by 5 bases, with 12 bases between. The CDR3 is 14 amino acids. The CDR3, as DNA: TGTGCCAGCAGCTTCGGGATGGTGGGAGATACGCAGTATTTT. Protein sequence: CASSFGMVGDTQYF.

The chain joins TRBV10-3 to TRBJ2-5, with 11 bases that match TRBD2. Trimming cost V 8 bases and J 4 bases; bases outside gene matches: 12. The CDR3 is made up of 16 amino acids. Germline CDR1 and CDR2: ENHRY and SYGVKD. In DNA form, the CDR3 reads TGTGCCATCGCGGTTGGGCTTAGCGGGGGGGGAGAGACCCAGTACTTC. The encoded protein is CAIAVGLSGGGETQYF.

This chain's CDR3 is CASSLVGAESFF. The CDR3 DNA is TGCGCCAGCAGCTTGGTGGGGGCTGAATCCTTCTTT. The J gene is TRBJ1-1, the V gene TRBV5-1, with D perhaps matching TRBD1 (6 bases). The CDR3 is made up of 12 amino acids. The V and J ends lost 0 bases and 14 bases respectively, with 14 bases between them. Germline V gene sequence: CDR1 SGHRS, CDR2 YFSETQ. Drawing the rest from reference TRBV5-1 and TRBJ1-1, the complete variable domain is KAGVTQTPRYLIKTRGQQVTLSCSPISGHRSVSWYQQTPGQGLQFLFEYFSETQRNKGNFPGRFSGRQFSNSRSEMNVSTLELGDSALYLCASSLVGAESFFGQGTRLTVV.

This clonotype was observed a handful of times. The chain combines TRBV11-3 with TRBJ1-1; possibly TRBD1 for D (5 bases). In germline, CDR1 is SGHNT, CDR2 YENEEA. The V and J ends lost 5 bases and 4 bases respectively, with 11 bases between them. The CDR3 length is 13 residues. The DNA of the CDR3 is TGTGCCAGCAGCCCGGGGGGGGGCACTGAAGCTTTCTTT. This translates into CASSPGGGTEAFF.

The J gene is TRBJ1-2, the V gene TRBV20-1, with D unresolved. V lost 0 bases and J lost 4, with 9 bases in between. Germline lookup yields CDR1 DFQATT and CDR2 SNEGSKA (reference sequence). The CDR3 is 13 amino acids. CDR3: CSARDSVSYGYTF. CDR3 coding DNA: TGCAGTGCTAGAGATAGCGTCAGCTATGGCTACACCTTC.

This clonotype was detected many times. The chain carries TRBV28 and TRBJ1-2; D gene ambiguous. V was trimmed by 3 bases and J by 6 bases, leaving 8 bases between them. The CDR3 extends over 12 amino acids. Looked up from germline, CDR1 is MDHEN and CDR2 is SYDVKM. CDR3 bases: TGTGCCAGCAGTTTCCGTGGGGATGGCTACACCTTC. Amino acid sequence: CASSFRGDGYTF.

For this clonotype: This clone may be a read error of a much larger clone one base away. Given the absence of the conserved phenylalanine or tryptophan at the CDR3 end, a read error is likely. The J gene is TRBJ2-2, the V gene TRBV9; a possible D gene is TRBD2 (6 bases). The CDR3 sequence is 14 residues long. Germline CDR1 and CDR2: SGDLS and YYNGEE. V lost 0 bases to trimming and J lost 5 bases, with 8 bases between them. CDR3 loop: CASSVVEGTGELFC. DNA of the CDR3: TGTGCCAGCAGCGTAGTGGAGGGTACCGGGGAGCTGTTTTGT.